These 27 T cell receptor beta chains came from one sample sequenced in a study of OX40 agonist ivuxolimab in advanced cancers. Using immunoSEQ multiplex PCR, the repertoire was profiled, and TCRdb retains in-frame clones only, with some absent. Found here are around 76,000 clones, 85% of them singletons; the top ten hold 5.5% to 6%. The source material was CD4+ or CD8+ T cells sorted from blood, sampled in a trial of the OX40 agonist ivuxolimab. The receptors shown here come from an adult with an advanced solid tumor such as melanoma, head and neck, liver or kidney cancer.

As for this clone: The junction departs from germline at one end; a sequencing error may be responsible. This chain's CDR3 is CASSSRSPPQAQHF. CDR3 nucleotide sequence: TGTGCCAGCAGCTCTCGCTCACCACCTCAGGCCCAGCATTTT. The chain links TRBV11-2 to TRBJ1-5; D gene unclear. This CDR3 is built from 14 residues. The V gene's germline CDR1 is SGHAT and CDR2 FQNNGV. Together with reference TRBV11-2 and TRBJ1-5, the CDR3 gives the full variable domain: EAGVAQSPRYKIIEKRQSVAFWCNPISGHATLYWYQQILGQGPKLLIQFQNNGVVDDSQLPKDRFSAERLKGVDSTLKIQPAKLEDSAVYLCASSSRSPPQAQHFGDGTRLSIL.

The chain is built from TRBV14 and TRBJ1-1; 7 positions match TRBD1. The ends lost 4 bases at V and 6 bases at J; junction bases unmatched: 5. CDR3 length: 13 residues. Germline values: CDR1 SGHDN, CDR2 FVKESK. The CDR3 DNA sequence: TGTGCCAGCAGCCGCAGAGGGGGCTCTGAAGCTTTCTTT. Amino acids: CASSRRGGSEAFF.

The chain is built from TRBV5-1 and TRBJ1-3; 7 bases are a match to TRBD1. The V and J ends lost 3 bases and 0 bases, in that order; junction bases with no gene match: 3. Germline V lookup: CDR1 SGHRS, CDR2 YFSETQ. This CDR3 has 15 amino acids. The CDR3 sequence is CASSSGQSSGNTIYF. CDR3 nucleotides: TGCGCCAGCAGCTCGGGACAGTCCTCTGGAAACACCATATATTTT.

The chain is built from TRBV27 and TRBJ2-3; 9 nucleotides align to TRBD1. The V gene's germline CDR1 is MNHEY and CDR2 SMNVEV (reference sequence). There are 16 residues in the CDR3. The junction had 4 bases not matched to a gene; V was cut back by 0 bases and J by 3 bases. The CDR3 DNA sequence: TGTGCCAGCAGTTTATCAACAGGGGGCAGAACAGATACGCAGTATTTT. Amino acids: CASSLSTGGRTDTQYF.

J is TRBJ1-1 and V is TRBV5-1; D is perhaps TRBD1 (6 bases). Germline loops: CDR1 SGHRS, CDR2 YFSETQ. Trimming took off 1 base at V and 1 base at J, with 11 bases between the two ends. The CDR3 totals 15 residues. DNA of the CDR3: TGCGCCAGCAGCTTGAGCGGGGGGCGGAACACTGAAGCTTTCTTT. It codes for CASSLSGGRNTEAFF.

The chain joins TRBV7-8 to TRBJ2-3; possibly TRBD1 or TRBD2 for D (6 bases each). Trimming stripped 6 bases from V and 0 bases from J, with 10 bases between. The germline CDR1 and CDR2 sequences are SGHVS and FQNEAQ. The CDR3 is made up of 14 amino acids. The CDR3 bases are TGTGCCAGCAGACGGGGGCGAAGCACAGATACGCAGTATTTT. Translated, it gives CASRRGRSTDTQYF.

This clone was seen once. V gene TRBV28 combines with J gene TRBJ2-6, with 8 positions matching TRBD2. Germline assignment: CDR1 MDHEN and CDR2 SYDVKM. V lost 8 bases to trimming and J lost 1 base; unmatched junction nucleotides: 7. The CDR3 totals 16 residues. The CDR3 nucleotides are TGTGCCAGCGCACGGGGGGGGCGATCTGGGGCCAACGTCCTGACTTTC. Translating it yields CASARGGRSGANVLTF.

The rearrangement uses TRBV18 and TRBJ1-2; the D is unclear. The CDR3 has 17 amino acids. The germline gives CDR1 KGHSH, CDR2 LQKENI. Between the trimmed V and J ends, which lost 0 bases and 8 bases, there was a span of 22 bases. CDR3 sequence: CASSPPAELKRVDGYTF. The CDR3, as DNA: TGTGCCAGCTCACCACCCGCTGAGTTGAAGAGGGTTGACGGCTACACCTTC.

The count of this clone is one. The CDR3 loop is CASSQVPRAGEQFF. CDR3 nucleotides: TGCGCCAGCAGCCAAGTCCCCCGGGCGGGTGAGCAGTTCTTC. This chain joins TRBV4-1 and TRBJ2-1; D perhaps matches TRBD2 (5 bases). Germline assignment: CDR1 MGHRA and CDR2 YSYEKL. The V end lost 1 base, the J end lost 9 bases, and 13 bases lay between the germline ends. The length of the CDR3 is 14 residues.

This clone was counted only a few times. The V and J genes are TRBV28 and TRBJ1-2; TRBD1 is a possible D gene (6 bases). CDR1 is MDHEN, CDR2 SYDVKM, per germline. Trimming stripped 7 bases from V and 8 bases from J, with 23 bases between. The CDR3 extends over 15 amino acids. The CDR3 is CASTIRGAGVNGYTF. CDR3 bases: TGTGCCAGCACCATCCGAGGTGCAGGGGTAAACGGCTACACCTTC.

J is TRBJ2-5 and V is TRBV4-3, with 8 bases matching TRBD2. The J call is doubtful: the DNA matches TRBJ2-7 better. Looked up from germline, CDR1 is LGHNA and CDR2 is YSLEER. The CDR3 extends over 16 amino acids. The CDR3 coding sequence is TGCGCCAGCAGCCCTTACTCGGGACTAGGGTTAGCCGAGCAGTACTTC. Translating gives CASSPYSGLGLAEQYF.

The gene calls are TRBV28 and TRBJ2-5, with a tentative D call TRBD1 (6 bases). V lost 7 bases to trimming and J lost 4 bases, with 19 bases between them. This CDR3 comprises 15 residues. Germline lookup yields CDR1 MDHEN and CDR2 SYDVKM. CDR3: CASTAPRGWGETQYF. CDR3 DNA sequence: TGTGCCAGCACCGCACCCAGGGGATGGGGAGAGACCCAGTACTTC.

The gene calls are TRBV18 and TRBJ2-5; D uncertain. The germline CDR1 and CDR2 sequences are KGHSH and LQKENI. CDR3 size: 13 residues. The V end lost 7 bases, the J end lost 5 bases, and 14 bases lay between the germline ends. As DNA, the CDR3 is TGTGCCAGCTGCCGGTCGGTTGGGGAGACCCAGTACTTC. It translates to CASCRSVGETQYF.

The chain uses TRBV15 and TRBJ2-7, with D unresolved. The CDR3 length is 16 residues. Trimming removed 0 bases from V and 2 bases from J, with 14 bases in between. CDR1 is LNHNV and CDR2 is YYDKDF in the germline V gene (reference sequence). CDR3 amino acids: CATSRDRAQAPYEQYF. In nucleotides, the CDR3 is TGTGCCACCAGCAGAGATCGGGCTCAGGCGCCCTACGAGCAGTACTTC.

This chain uses TRBV7-2 with TRBJ1-3; possible D gene TRBD1, 5 bases. Germline V gives CDR1 SGHTA, CDR2 FQGNSA. The CDR3 length is 19 residues. V lost 0 bases to trimming and J lost 4 bases, with 22 bases between them. This CDR3 is CASSLALLTGTVVGNTIYF. The CDR3 coding sequence is TGTGCCAGCAGCTTAGCTTTGTTAACCGGGACTGTGGTGGGAAACACCATATATTTT.

V is TRBV5-5 and J is TRBJ1-1, with TRBD1 as a possible D gene (6 bases). V shed 4 bases and J shed 0 bases, with 10 bases lying between them. Germline lookup yields CDR1 SGHKS and CDR2 YYEKEE (reference sequence). The CDR3 sequence is 14 residues long. Here the CDR3 reads CASSPDRMNTEAFF. CDR3 DNA: TGTGCCAGCAGCCCGGACAGAATGAACACTGAAGCTTTCTTT.

The chain joins TRBV15 to TRBJ2-1; 11 bases map to TRBD2. CDR1 LNHNV and CDR2 YYDKDF come from the germline V gene (reference sequence). This CDR3 has 14 amino acids. V lost 8 bases and J lost 9; bases outside the gene matches: 9. In DNA form, the CDR3 reads TGTGCCACCTGCCCGGGACTAGCGGTTAGTGAGCAGTTCTTC. It specifies CATCPGLAVSEQFF.

The chain combines TRBV27 with TRBJ1-2; D is undetermined. The CDR3 spans 12 residues. V lost 4 bases, J lost 5 bases, and 8 bases lay in between. Germline V gene data show CDR1 as MNHEY and CDR2 as SMNVEV (reference sequence). The CDR3: CASSSDQYGYTF. In DNA form, the CDR3 reads TGTGCCAGCAGTTCCGACCAATATGGCTACACCTTC.

V usage is TRBV28 and J usage is TRBJ1-2, with TRBD1 identical over 9 bases. Germline trimming cut 3 bases from V and 3 bases from J; bases unmatched to any gene: 5. Per the germline V gene, CDR1 is MDHEN and CDR2 is SYDVKM. CDR3 size: 15 residues. The CDR3 nucleotides are TGTGCCAGCAGTTTTGCGGACAGGGGCGACTATGGCTACACCTTC. It translates to CASSFADRGDYGYTF.

This clone appeared once. The chain combines TRBV2 with TRBJ2-5, with 7 bases that match TRBD2. Germline loops: CDR1 SNHLY, CDR2 FYNNEI. The CDR3 is made up of 15 amino acids. V dropped 2 bases and J dropped 3; count of bases not matched to a gene: 6. CDR3 DNA: TGTGCCAGCAGTGAATCCCCTAGCGGAAAAGAGACCCAGTACTTC. It encodes CASSESPSGKETQYF. Together with reference TRBV2 and TRBJ2-5, the CDR3 gives the full variable domain: EPEVTQTPSHQVTQMGQEVILRCVPISNHLYFYWYRQILGQKVEFLVSFYNNEISEKSEIFDDQFSVERPDGSNFTLKIRSTKLEDSAMYFCASSESPSGKETQYFGPGTRLLVL.

The chain is built from TRBV28 and TRBJ1-5; 8 positions match TRBD1. This CDR3 region has 16 residues. Per germline, CDR1 MDHEN and CDR2 SYDVKM. With 5 bases clipped from V and 4 bases from J, the junction kept 10 bases outside the gene matches. The CDR3 protein is CASSPIGQGQNQPQHF. The CDR3 DNA sequence: TGTGCCAGCAGTCCCATAGGACAGGGTCAGAATCAGCCCCAGCATTTT. Together with reference TRBV28 and TRBJ1-5, the CDR3 gives the full variable domain: DVKVTQSSRYLVKRTGEKVFLECVQDMDHENMFWYRQDPGLGLRLIYFSYDVKMKEKGDIPEGYSVSREKKERFSLILESASTNQTSMYLCASSPIGQGQNQPQHFGDGTRLSIL.

The CDR3 region has the DNA TGTGCCAGCAGCGGGGAGATCTATGGGGGAAGTGAGCAGTTCTTC. It yields the protein CASSGEIYGGSEQFF. The gene calls are TRBV7-2 and TRBJ2-1; the D call may be TRBD1 or TRBD2 (5 bases each). CDR1 is SGHTA, CDR2 FQGNSA, per germline. V gave up 5 bases and J gave up 9 bases, with 20 bases separating them. The CDR3 is 15 residues long.

About this clone itself: The conserved closing phenylalanine or tryptophan is absent in this CDR3, likely reflecting a read error. The rearrangement uses TRBV9 and TRBJ1-5, with D perhaps TRBD1 (5 bases). CDR1 and CDR2 (germline): SGDLS, YYNGEE. The CDR3 is 15 amino acids. V gave up 0 bases and J gave up 1 base, with 8 bases separating them. The CDR3 loop reads CASSVDGASNQPQHL. Written as DNA, the CDR3 is TGTGCCAGCAGCGTAGATGGGGCGAGCAATCAGCCCCAGCATCTT.

The V gene is TRBV6-5, the J gene TRBJ2-7; 11 bases align to TRBD1. Looked up from germline, CDR1 is MNHEY and CDR2 is SVGAGI. Trimming removed 2 bases from V and 8 bases from J; junction bases left unmatched: 5. This CDR3 is 14 amino acids long. This chain's CDR3 is CASSYPGQGGKQYV. The CDR3, as DNA: TGTGCCAGCAGTTACCCGGGACAGGGGGGCAAGCAGTACGTC.

The V and J genes are TRBV29-1 and TRBJ2-1, with a weak D call TRBD1 (5 bases). The CDR3 is 13 residues long. V was cut by 7 bases and J by 0 bases, with 10 bases left in between. Germline CDR1 is SQVTM and CDR2 is ANQGSEA. The CDR3 sequence: CSADRSSYNEQFF. The CDR3 DNA follows: TGCAGCGCCGACAGAAGCTCCTACAATGAGCAGTTCTTC.

The chain uses TRBV6-6 and TRBJ1-2; D call uncertain. Germline V lookup: CDR1 MNHNY, CDR2 SVGAGI (reference sequence). Trimming took off 5 bases at V and 7 bases at J, with 14 bases between the two ends. The CDR3 extends over 13 amino acids. Written as DNA, the CDR3 is TGTGCCAGCAGTCTACTCCCCGCCCTTGGCTACACCTTC. It yields the protein CASSLLPALGYTF.

J is TRBJ1-5 and V is TRBV19; D might be TRBD1 (6 bases). V dropped 5 bases and J dropped 3 bases, with 14 bases sitting between them. This CDR3 is 15 amino acids long. Germline CDR1 is LNHDA and CDR2 is SQIVND (reference sequence). The CDR3 DNA reads as TGTGCCAGTAGTGGGGGGCCTACCCTCAATCAGCCCCAGCATTTT. It encodes CASSGGPTLNQPQHF.